The 13 T cell receptor beta chains given below trace back to one sample, sequenced in a study of T cells expressing NK-cell markers. With the 5' RACE reads reprocessed, TCRdb shows one record per CDR3 protein and no DNA. Its table lists hundreds of thousands of distinct CDR3 sequences. The sample was blood T cells: a sorted CD56 or NKG2C T cell subset, CD4+ or CD8+ T cells, or bulk PBMC T cells (not recorded which). These receptors originate from a woman between 18 and 70 years old in good health.

V usage is TRBV6-5 and J usage is TRBJ2-1; TCRdb gives TRBD2 as the D gene, but with no DNA this cannot be confirmed. The CDR3 covers 13 residues. CDR1 and CDR2 (germline): MNHEY, SVGAGI. The CDR3 sequence is CASSYSGRQEQFF.

The chain links TRBV12-3 or TRBV12-4 to TRBJ2-2; the D gene TCRdb calls, TRBD1, cannot be checked with no DNA. The CDR3 is 12 residues long. The CDR3 sequence is CAGGLGSGELFF.

The chain is built from TRBV19 and TRBJ1-2; TCRdb gives TRBD1 as the D gene, but with no DNA this cannot be confirmed. The CDR3 spans 12 residues. The germline gives CDR1 LNHDA, CDR2 SQIVND (reference sequence). CDR3 in amino acids: CASSGTGDLYTF.

J is TRBJ2-7 and V is TRBV20-1. Looked up from germline, CDR1 is DFQATT and CDR2 is SNEGSKA (reference sequence). The CDR3 is 16 amino acids. Here the CDR3 reads CSASAVRGRKSYEQYF.

The CDR3 spells CVVLAPSSYNEQFF. V is TRBV29-1 and J is TRBJ2-1; TCRdb's assignment of TRBD2 cannot be checked, as there is no DNA. Germline assignment: CDR1 SQVTM and CDR2 ANQGSEA. CDR3 size: 14 residues.

The chain uses TRBV27 and TRBJ2-1; TCRdb lists TRBD1, though no DNA is available to test this call. The germline V gene encodes CDR1 MNHEY and CDR2 SMNVEV (reference sequence). The CDR3 has 12 residues. This CDR3 is CASSRYRDEQFF.

This chain links TRBV7-8 with TRBJ1-2; lacking DNA, the TRBD1 call made by TCRdb goes unchecked. Germline assignment: CDR1 SGHVS and CDR2 FQNEAQ. This CDR3 is built from 14 residues. The CDR3: CASSLGTVVYGYTF.

The V gene is TRBV5-4, the J gene TRBJ2-5. Germline-derived CDR1 and CDR2 are SGHNT and YYREEE (reference sequence). The CDR3 runs to 12 residues. CDR3 sequence: CASSFQQETQYF.

The gene calls are TRBV7-2 and TRBJ2-5. Germline assignment: CDR1 SGHTA and CDR2 FQGNSA. The CDR3 spans 14 residues. This CDR3 is CASSLAGLQETQYF.

The J gene is TRBJ2-7, the V gene TRBV6-2 or TRBV6-3; no DNA is available, so the TRBD1 call from TCRdb remains unchecked. Germline lookup yields CDR1 MNHEY and CDR2 SVGEGT. This CDR3 is 13 amino acids long. The CDR3 sequence: CASSYGAAYEQYF.

The gene calls are TRBV4-3 and TRBJ2-1. The V gene's germline CDR1 is LGHNA and CDR2 YSLEER. The CDR3 runs to 17 residues. This chain's CDR3 is CASSQDMVVARYNEQFF.

This sequence joins TRBV5-4 and TRBJ2-3; checking the TCRdb D call of TRBD2 is not possible without DNA. The CDR3 is 16 residues long. Germline CDR1 reads SGHNT; CDR2 reads YYREEE (reference sequence). The CDR3 here is CASNIRRAGSTDTQFF.

This chain uses TRBV29-1 with TRBJ2-1. The CDR3 runs to 12 residues. CDR1 SQVTM and CDR2 ANQGSEA come from the germline V gene. CDR3 sequence reads: CSVAQTSTEQFF.